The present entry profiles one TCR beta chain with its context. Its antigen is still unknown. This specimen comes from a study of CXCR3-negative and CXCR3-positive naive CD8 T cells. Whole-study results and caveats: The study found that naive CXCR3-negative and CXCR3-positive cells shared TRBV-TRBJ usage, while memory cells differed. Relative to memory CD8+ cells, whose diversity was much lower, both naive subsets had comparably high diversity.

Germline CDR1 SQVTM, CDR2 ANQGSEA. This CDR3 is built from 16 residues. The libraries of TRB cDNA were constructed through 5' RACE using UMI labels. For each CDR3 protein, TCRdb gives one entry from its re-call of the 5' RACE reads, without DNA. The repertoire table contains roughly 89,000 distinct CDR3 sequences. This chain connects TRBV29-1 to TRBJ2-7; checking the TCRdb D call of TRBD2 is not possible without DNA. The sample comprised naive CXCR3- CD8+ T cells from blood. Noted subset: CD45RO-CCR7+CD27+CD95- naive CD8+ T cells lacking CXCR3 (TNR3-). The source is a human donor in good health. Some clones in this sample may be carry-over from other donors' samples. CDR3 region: CSVLAVAGRQHYEQYF.